The sequence of this TCR beta chain was determined in a study of post-analysis software for immune sequencing data. Overall study: Courses of disease covered relapsing-remitting, secondary progressive and progressive-relapsing multiple sclerosis.

Germline loops: CDR1 MNHEY, CDR2 SVGAGI. Trimming at V came to 5 bases and at J to 12 bases, leaving 11 bases not matched to a gene. This CDR3 spans 15 amino acids. Study results and limitations: The study found TRBV5-6, TRBV5-1 and TRBV20-1 among a handful of TRBV segments more frequent in patients than controls. By F measure, strong co-clustering occurred among samples prepared in the same batch.

A word on this clonotype: Its antigen is currently unknown.

Built from TCR beta cDNA, the libraries had unique molecular identifiers in them. Between roughly 1 and 10 million T cells gave rise to some 520,000 cDNA molecules. TCRdb used MiXCR to reprocess the PCR reads, holding one entry per CDR3 protein. The data show around 440,000 distinct CDR3 sequences, roughly 45% seen once. The sample consisted of blood. V gene TRBV6-5 combines with J gene TRBJ2-6; TRBD1 matches 9 bases. The sequence derives from a girl aged 5-17 years with multiple sclerosis. The CDR3 DNA follows: TGTGCCAGCAGTGGTTCCGGGACAGGGTGGAGCGTCCTGACTTTC. This sequence encodes CASSGSGTGWSVLTF.